This T cell receptor beta chain comes out of a study of T cell responses to AZD1222 COVID-19 vaccine. Germline values: CDR1 MNHEY, CDR2 SVGAGI. V lost 6 bases to trimming and J lost 1 base, with 12 bases between them. This CDR3 comprises 14 residues. Here immunoSEQ multiplex PCR was the method, and the copy in TCRdb shows in-frame clones only, minus some. Seen here are fewer than 110,000 clones, 90% to 95% observed once, and the top ten hold roughly 6%. The sample was peripheral blood, taken 28 days after the second AZD1222 dose. The rearrangement joins TRBV6-5 to TRBJ1-1; a weak D match, TRBD1 (6 bases). This TCR came from an adult who received the AZD1222 COVID-19 vaccine. CDR3 region: CASRITGRNTEAFF. CDR3 DNA sequence: TGTGCCAGCAGAATTACAGGGCGGAACACTGAAGCTTTCTTT.